These 4 T cell receptor beta chains originate from one sample sequenced in a study of neurological immune-mediated disorders. TCRdb fed the 5' RACE reads into MiXCR, producing one record per CDR3 protein. The sample carries some 60,000 distinct CDR3 sequences, about 10% recorded once. Time point defined: longitudinal time-point 1 (baseline). Material for sequencing was PBMCs. The receptors stem from a male donor with HTLV-1-associated myelopathy (HAM/TSP).

Details on this clonotype: A read error may be the cause here, since a much bigger clone is one base away. The CDR3 does not end in the conserved phenylalanine or tryptophan, so this is likely a read error. The chain uses TRBV7-9 and TRBJ1-2; D not certain. There are 15 residues in the CDR3. CDR1 is SEHNR and CDR2 is FQNEAQ in the germline V gene (reference sequence). Trimming took 2 bases from V and 8 from J, leaving 18 bases between them. The CDR3 here is CASSLSGRDSRGYTL. In DNA form, the CDR3 reads TGTGCCAGCAGCTTATCCGGGAGAGACTCCAGGGGCTACACCTTG.

This clonotype was observed many times. The chain employs TRBV7-3 and TRBJ2-1; a possible D gene is TRBD2 (5 bases). This CDR3 is 13 amino acids long. Germline V lookup: CDR1 SGHTA, CDR2 FQGTGA. V was cut by 5 bases and J by 12 bases, with 17 bases left in between. In DNA form, the CDR3 reads TGTGCCAGCAGCATGACTATACAAGAAGGGCAGTTCTTC. This codes for CASSMTIQEGQFF. Looking up the rest from reference TRBV7-3 and TRBJ2-1 gives the full variable domain: GAGVSQTPSNKVTEKGKYVELRCDPISGHTALYWYRQSLGQGPEFLIYFQGTGAADDSGLPNDRFFAVRPEGSVSTLKIQRTERGDSAVYLCASSMTIQEGQFFGPGTRLTVL.

This clonotype was observed many times. The chain has TRBV20-1 and TRBJ1-5, with D possibly matching TRBD1 (5 bases). This CDR3 is built from 13 residues. Germline V lookup: CDR1 DFQATT, CDR2 SNEGSKA (reference sequence). V lost 6 bases to trimming and J lost 6 bases, with 15 bases between them. The CDR3 DNA reads as TGCAGTGCGAGCGCGGGGCGCGGTCAGCCCCAGCATTTT. It is translated as CSASAGRGQPQHF.

In its sample, this clonotype was seen many times. CDR3 sequence: CSASQVVGGGLSNEQFF. The CDR3 DNA follows: TGCAGTGCTAGTCAGGTCGTGGGGGGGGGCCTTTCCAATGAGCAGTTCTTC. The chain uses TRBV20-1 and TRBJ2-1; D might be TRBD2 (7 bases). Germline CDR1 is DFQATT and CDR2 is SNEGSKA (reference sequence). V lost 3 bases and J lost 6, with 24 bases in between. This CDR3 is 17 amino acids long.